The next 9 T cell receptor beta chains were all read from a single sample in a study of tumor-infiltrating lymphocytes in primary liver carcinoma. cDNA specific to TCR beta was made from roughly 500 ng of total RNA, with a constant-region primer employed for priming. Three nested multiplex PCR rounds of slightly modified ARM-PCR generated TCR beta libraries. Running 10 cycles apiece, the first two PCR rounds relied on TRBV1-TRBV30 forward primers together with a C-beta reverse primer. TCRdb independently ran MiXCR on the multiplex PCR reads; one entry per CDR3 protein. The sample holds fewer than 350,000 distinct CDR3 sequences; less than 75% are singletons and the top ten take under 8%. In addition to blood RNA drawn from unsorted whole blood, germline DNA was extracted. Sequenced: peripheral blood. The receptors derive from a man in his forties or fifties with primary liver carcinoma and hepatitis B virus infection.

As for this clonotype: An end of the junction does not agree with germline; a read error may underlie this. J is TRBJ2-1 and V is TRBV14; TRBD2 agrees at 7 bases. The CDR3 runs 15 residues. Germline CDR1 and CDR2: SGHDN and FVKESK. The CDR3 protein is CASSQVAGAHNELFF. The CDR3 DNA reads TGTGCCAGCAGCCAAGTCGCGGGAGCCCACAATGAGCTGTTCTTC. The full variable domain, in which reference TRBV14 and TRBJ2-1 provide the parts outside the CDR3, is EAGVTQFPSHSVIEKGQTVTLRCDPISGHDNLYWYRRVMGKEIKFLLHFVKESKQDESGMPNNRFLAERTGGTYSTLKVQPAELEDSGVYFCASSQVAGAHNELFFGPGTRLTVL.

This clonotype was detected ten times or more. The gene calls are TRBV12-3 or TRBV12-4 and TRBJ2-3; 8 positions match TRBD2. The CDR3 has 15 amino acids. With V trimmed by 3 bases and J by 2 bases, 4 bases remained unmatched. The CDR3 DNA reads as TGTGCCAGCAGTTTCCAGCGGGGGATCACAGATACGCAGTATTTT. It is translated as CASSFQRGITDTQYF.

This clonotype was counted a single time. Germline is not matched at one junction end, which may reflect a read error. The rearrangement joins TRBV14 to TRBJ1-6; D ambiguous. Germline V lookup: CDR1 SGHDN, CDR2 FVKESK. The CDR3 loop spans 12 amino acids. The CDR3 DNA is TGTGTCAGCAGCTCCTATAATTCACCCCTCAACTTT. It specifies CVSSSYNSPLNF. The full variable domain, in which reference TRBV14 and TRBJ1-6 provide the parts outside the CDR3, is EAGVTQFPSHSVIEKGQTVTLRCDPISGHDNLYWYRRVMGKEIKFLLHFVKESKQDESGMPNNRFLAERTGGTYSTLKVQPAELEDSGVYFCVSSSYNSPLNFGNGTRLTVT.

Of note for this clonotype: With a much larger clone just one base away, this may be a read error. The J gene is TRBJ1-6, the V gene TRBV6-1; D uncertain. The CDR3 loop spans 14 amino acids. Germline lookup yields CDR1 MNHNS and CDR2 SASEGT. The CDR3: CASSEAPASIPLHF. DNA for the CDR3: TGTGCCAGCAGCGAAGCCCCCGCGTCCATACCCCTCCACTTT.

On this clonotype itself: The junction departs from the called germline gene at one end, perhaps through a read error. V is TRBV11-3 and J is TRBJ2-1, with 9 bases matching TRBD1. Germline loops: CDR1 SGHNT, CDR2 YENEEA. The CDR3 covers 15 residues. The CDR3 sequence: CTSSLPQGANNEQFF. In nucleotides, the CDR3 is TGTACCAGCAGCTTACCACAGGGGGCAAATAATGAGCAGTTCTTC.

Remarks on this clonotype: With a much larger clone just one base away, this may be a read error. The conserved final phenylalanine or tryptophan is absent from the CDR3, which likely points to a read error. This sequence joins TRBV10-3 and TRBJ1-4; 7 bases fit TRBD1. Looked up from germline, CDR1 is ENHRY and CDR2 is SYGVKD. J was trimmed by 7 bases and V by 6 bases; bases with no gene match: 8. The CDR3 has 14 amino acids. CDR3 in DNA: TGTGCCATCAGCGATGACAGGGAGGGTGAAAAACTGTTTTCT. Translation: CAISDDREGEKLFS.

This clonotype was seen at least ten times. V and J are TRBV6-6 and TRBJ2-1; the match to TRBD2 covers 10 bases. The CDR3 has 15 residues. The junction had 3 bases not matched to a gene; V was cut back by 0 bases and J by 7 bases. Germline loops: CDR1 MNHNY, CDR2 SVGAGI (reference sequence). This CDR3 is CASSYSPSGSNEQFF. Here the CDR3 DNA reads TGTGCCAGCAGTTACTCGCCTAGCGGGAGTAATGAGCAGTTCTTC.

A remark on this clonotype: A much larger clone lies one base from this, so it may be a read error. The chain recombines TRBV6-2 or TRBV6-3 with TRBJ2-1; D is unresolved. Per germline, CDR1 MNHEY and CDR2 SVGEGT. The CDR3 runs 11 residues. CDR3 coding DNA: TGTGCCAGCAGTCTAGAGAATGGGCAGTTCTTC. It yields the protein CASSLENGQFF.

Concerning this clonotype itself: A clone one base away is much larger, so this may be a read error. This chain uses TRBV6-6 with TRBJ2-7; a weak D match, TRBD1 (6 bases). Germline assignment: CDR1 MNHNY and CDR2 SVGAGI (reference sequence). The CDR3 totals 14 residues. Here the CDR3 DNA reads TGTGTCAGCAGTTACTTGGGGGACATCTACGAGCAGTACTTC. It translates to CVSSYLGDIYEQYF.